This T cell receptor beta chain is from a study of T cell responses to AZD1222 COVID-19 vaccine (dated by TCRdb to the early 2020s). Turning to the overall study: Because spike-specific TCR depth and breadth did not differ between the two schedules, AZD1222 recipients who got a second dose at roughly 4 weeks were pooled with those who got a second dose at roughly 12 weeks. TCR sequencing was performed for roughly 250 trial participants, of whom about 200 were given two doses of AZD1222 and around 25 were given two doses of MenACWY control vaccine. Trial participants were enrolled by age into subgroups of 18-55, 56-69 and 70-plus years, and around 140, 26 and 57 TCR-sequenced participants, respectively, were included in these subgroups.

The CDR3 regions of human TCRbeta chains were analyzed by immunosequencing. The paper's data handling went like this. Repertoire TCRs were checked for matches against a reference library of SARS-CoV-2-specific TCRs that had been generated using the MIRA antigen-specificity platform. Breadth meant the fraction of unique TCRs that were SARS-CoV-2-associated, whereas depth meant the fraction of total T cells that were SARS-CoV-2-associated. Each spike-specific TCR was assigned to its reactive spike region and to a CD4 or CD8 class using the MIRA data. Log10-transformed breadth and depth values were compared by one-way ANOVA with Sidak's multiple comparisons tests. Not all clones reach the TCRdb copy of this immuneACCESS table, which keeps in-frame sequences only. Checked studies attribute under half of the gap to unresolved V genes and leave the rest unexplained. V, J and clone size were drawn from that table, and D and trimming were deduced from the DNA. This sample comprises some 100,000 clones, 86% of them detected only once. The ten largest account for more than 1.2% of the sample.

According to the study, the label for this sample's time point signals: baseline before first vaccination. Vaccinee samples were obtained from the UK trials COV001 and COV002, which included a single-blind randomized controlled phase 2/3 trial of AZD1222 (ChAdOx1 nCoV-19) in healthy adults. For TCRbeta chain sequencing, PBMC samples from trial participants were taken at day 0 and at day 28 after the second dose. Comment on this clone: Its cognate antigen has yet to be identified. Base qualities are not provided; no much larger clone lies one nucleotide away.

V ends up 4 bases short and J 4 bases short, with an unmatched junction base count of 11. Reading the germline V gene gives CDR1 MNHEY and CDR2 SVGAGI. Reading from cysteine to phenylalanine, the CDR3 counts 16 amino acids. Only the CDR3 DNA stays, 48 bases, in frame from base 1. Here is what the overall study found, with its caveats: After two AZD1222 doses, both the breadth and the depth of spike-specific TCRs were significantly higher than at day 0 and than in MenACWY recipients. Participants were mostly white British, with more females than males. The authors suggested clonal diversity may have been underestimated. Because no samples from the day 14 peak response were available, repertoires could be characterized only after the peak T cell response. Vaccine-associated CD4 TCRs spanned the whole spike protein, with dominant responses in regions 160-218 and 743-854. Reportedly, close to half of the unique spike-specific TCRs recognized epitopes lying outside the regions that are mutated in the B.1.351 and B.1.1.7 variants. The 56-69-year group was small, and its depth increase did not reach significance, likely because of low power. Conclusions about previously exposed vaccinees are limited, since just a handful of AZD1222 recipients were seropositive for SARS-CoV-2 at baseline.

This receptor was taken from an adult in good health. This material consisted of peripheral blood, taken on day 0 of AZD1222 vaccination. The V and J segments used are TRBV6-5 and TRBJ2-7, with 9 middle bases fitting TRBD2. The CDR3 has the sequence CASSFFGTSIQYEQYF. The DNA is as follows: TGTGCCAGCAGTTTTTTCGGGACTAGCATCCAGTACGAGCAGTACTTC.